This TCR beta chain was retrieved from a study of molecular identifiers for immune sequencing clone quantification. Study overall: Within a replicate experiment, RNA obtained from either about 21,000 or 97,000 naive CD8 cells was divided into five aliquots, and four of those aliquots were then sequenced.

Each CDR3 protein gets one entry after TCRdb re-called the PCR reads with MiXCR. Of about 36,000 distinct CDR3 sequences listed, around a sixth were seen once; the top ten hold 6.5% to 8%. This clonotype has ten or more counts. As yet, its antigen is unknown. CDR1 SNHLY and CDR2 FYNNEI come from the germline V gene. The CDR3 spans 10 residues. V was cut by 8 bases and J by 2 bases, with 4 bases left in between. Study-wide findings and caveats: Jurkat TCR RNA spiked in from one cell could reportedly be detected among some 1 million naive cells. Clones that had above 20 RNA copies took up over 97% of effector molecules but under 1% in naive cells.

The sequenced material came from naive CD8+ T cells from blood, with Jurkat cell RNA spiked in. The sample's subset: FACS-sorted CD8+CD4-CCR7+CD45RA+ naive T cells. This receptor was obtained from a human donor in good health. Some libraries in this study had Jurkat cell RNA spiked in. The gene calls are TRBV2 and TRBJ2-7, with no clear D. The CDR3 loop is CASEAYEQYF. The CDR3 DNA reads TGTGCCAGCGAAGCCTACGAGCAGTACTTC.